This TCR beta chain was sequenced in a study of control samples from healthy donors and cancer patients. This clone was seen a single time. The data were produced by immunoSEQ multiplex PCR, yet TCRdb's version contains in-frame clones alone and is incomplete. The profile shows 100,000 to 150,000 clones, around 90% of them singletons. The CDR3 is made up of 18 amino acids. The J segment lost 4 bases and the V segment lost 3 bases, leaving 13 bases of the junction unmatched. Germline V gene lookup returns CDR1 PRHDT and CDR2 FYEKMQ (reference sequence). The sequencing input was blood. The clonotype originates from a man aged 35-49 years in good health. This chain links TRBV13 with TRBJ2-5, with TRBD2 identical over 11 bases. The CDR3 sequence: CASSFGTSGRRVGETQYF. CDR3 coding DNA: TGTGCCAGCAGCTTTGGGACTAGCGGTCGACGGGTTGGAGAGACCCAGTACTTC.